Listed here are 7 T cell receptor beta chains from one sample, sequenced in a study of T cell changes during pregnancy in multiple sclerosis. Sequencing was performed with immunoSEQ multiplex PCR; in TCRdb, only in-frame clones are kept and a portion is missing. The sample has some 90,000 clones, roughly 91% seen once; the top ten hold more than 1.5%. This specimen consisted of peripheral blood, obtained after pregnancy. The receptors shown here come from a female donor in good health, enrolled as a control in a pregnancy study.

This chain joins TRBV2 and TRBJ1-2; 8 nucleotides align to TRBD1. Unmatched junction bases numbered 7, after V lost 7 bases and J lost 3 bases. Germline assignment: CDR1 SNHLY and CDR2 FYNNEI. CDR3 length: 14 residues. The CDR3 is CASIPAGGHYGYTF. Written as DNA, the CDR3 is TGTGCCAGCATTCCAGCAGGGGGCCACTATGGCTACACCTTC. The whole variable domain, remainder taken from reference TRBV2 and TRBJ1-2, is EPEVTQTPSHQVTQMGQEVILRCVPISNHLYFYWYRQILGQKVEFLVSFYNNEISEKSEIFDDQFSVERPDGSNFTLKIRSTKLEDSAMYFCASIPAGGHYGYTFGSGTRLTVV.

DNA of the CDR3: TGTGCCAGCTCACAAAGACGACAGGGGAACTCCTACAATGAGCAGTTCTTC. Translated: CASSQRRQGNSYNEQFF. This rearrangement joins TRBV18 to TRBJ2-1; 8 nucleotides match TRBD1. J gave up 0 bases and V 4 bases, and 8 bases lay outside the gene matches. Germline V lookup: CDR1 KGHSH, CDR2 LQKENI. This CDR3 is 17 amino acids long.

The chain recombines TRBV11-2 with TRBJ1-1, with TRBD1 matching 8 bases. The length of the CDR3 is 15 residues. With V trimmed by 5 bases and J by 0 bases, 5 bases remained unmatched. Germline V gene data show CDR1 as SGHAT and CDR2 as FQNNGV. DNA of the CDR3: TGTGCCAGCAGCACGAGGACAGGGATGAACACTGAAGCTTTCTTT. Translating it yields CASSTRTGMNTEAFF.

The DNA of the CDR3 is TGCGCCAGCAGCCAAGGGACAGGGATTCAGCCCCAGCATTTT. Translated: CASSQGTGIQPQHF. This sequence joins TRBV4-1 and TRBJ1-5, with 8 bases lining up with TRBD1. This CDR3 region has 14 residues. Looked up from germline, CDR1 is MGHRA and CDR2 is YSYEKL. V gave up 1 base and J gave up 6 bases; unmatched junction bases: 2.

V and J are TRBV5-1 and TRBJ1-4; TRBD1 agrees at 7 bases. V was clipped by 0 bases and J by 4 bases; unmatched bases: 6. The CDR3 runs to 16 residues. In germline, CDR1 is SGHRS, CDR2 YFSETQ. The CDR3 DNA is TGCGCCAGCAGCTTGGAGGGGGCCAGGCATAATGAAAAACTGTTTTTT. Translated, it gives CASSLEGARHNEKLFF. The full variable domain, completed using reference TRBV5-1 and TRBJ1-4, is KAGVTQTPRYLIKTRGQQVTLSCSPISGHRSVSWYQQTPGQGLQFLFEYFSETQRNKGNFPGRFSGRQFSNSRSEMNVSTLELGDSALYLCASSLEGARHNEKLFFGSGTQLSVL.

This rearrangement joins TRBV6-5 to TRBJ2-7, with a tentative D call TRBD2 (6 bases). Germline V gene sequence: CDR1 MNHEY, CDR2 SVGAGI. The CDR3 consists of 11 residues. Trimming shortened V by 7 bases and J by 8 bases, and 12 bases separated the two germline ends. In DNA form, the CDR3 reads TGTGCCAGCACGCGGGACCAGAAGCAGTACTTC. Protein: CASTRDQKQYF.

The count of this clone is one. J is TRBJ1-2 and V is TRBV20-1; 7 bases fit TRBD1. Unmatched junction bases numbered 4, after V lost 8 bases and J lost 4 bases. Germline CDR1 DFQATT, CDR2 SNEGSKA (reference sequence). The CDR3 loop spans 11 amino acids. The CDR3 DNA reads TGCAGTCGCCAGGGGGGCTATGGCTACACCTTC. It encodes CSRQGGYGYTF.